The text below deals with one TCR beta chain. The CDR3 runs 13 residues. Trimming shortened V by 5 bases and J by 6 bases, and 14 bases separated the two germline ends. CDR1 is MDHEN, CDR2 SYDVKM, per germline. This sample was taken from a study of blood T cell repertoires in COVID-19. Study as a whole: From T cells, B-cell-depleted T cells, or PBMCs came the material, which was cDNA or gDNA.

The repertoire was sequenced with immunoSEQ multiplex PCR; TCRdb's copy has only in-frame clones and lacks some. The sample carries around 75,000 clones, 85% to 90% recorded once. The chain joins TRBV28 to TRBJ2-7; D remains unclear. The specimen was peripheral blood. The clonotype was recovered from a human donor in a cohort sampled during active COVID-19. CDR3 sequence: CASSPPHLGEQYF. For the CDR3, the DNA is TGTGCCAGCAGTCCCCCCCACCTAGGCGAGCAGTACTTC. Variable domain in full (rest from reference TRBV28 and TRBJ2-7): DVKVTQSSRYLVKRTGEKVFLECVQDMDHENMFWYRQDPGLGLRLIYFSYDVKMKEKGDIPEGYSVSREKKERFSLILESASTNQTSMYLCASSPPHLGEQYFGPGTRLTVT.